This passage covers 28 T cell receptor beta chains from one sample sequenced in a study of cytomegalovirus exposure and HLA in healthy donors (dated by TCRdb to the late 2010s). Libraries came from the immunoSEQ multiplex PCR assay. For the multiplex PCR, a mixture combining 60 forward primers for TCR Vbeta segments and 13 reverse primers for TCR Jbeta segments was used. Imported from immuneACCESS, the table was reduced by TCRdb to in-frame sequences with V and J called. These copies leave out some clones; in studies compared against another copy, an unresolved V gene accounts for under half, and the cause of the remainder is not known. The sample has 95,000 to 150,000 clones on record, approximately 10% of them singletons. The ten biggest clones cover about 4.7% of the sample. Sequenced material: PBMCs. All receptors come from a woman aged 18-29 years in good health and CMV-seropositive.

This clone was observed many times. The chain employs TRBV6-1 and TRBJ2-3, with 10 bases that match TRBD1. CDR1 is MNHNS, CDR2 SASEGT, per germline. This CDR3 has 16 residues. V shed 0 bases, J shed 3 bases, and the junction held 3 bases outside the gene matches. The chain's CDR3 is CASSEAPGQGTDTQYF. The CDR3 DNA is TGTGCCAGCAGTGAAGCCCCGGGACAGGGGACAGATACGCAGTATTTT.

The chain uses TRBV7-9 and TRBJ2-5; D unclear. Germline V gives CDR1 SEHNR, CDR2 FQNEAQ (reference sequence). The CDR3 has 15 residues. The V end was cut by 5 bases, the J end by 1 base, with 14 bases between. CDR3 in amino acids: CASSLSRHLQETQYF. Here the CDR3 DNA reads TGTGCCAGCAGCCTCTCCCGACACCTCCAAGAGACCCAGTACTTC.

The chain recombines TRBV19 with TRBJ1-5, with D perhaps matching TRBD1 (5 bases). This CDR3 comprises 15 residues. The V end lost 7 bases, the J end lost 4 bases, and 17 bases lay between the germline ends. Germline loops: CDR1 LNHDA, CDR2 SQIVND (reference sequence). The CDR3 DNA reads as TGTGCCAGTACCTCGATGGGGGGAGTTAATCAGCCCCAGCATTTT. Its protein product is CASTSMGGVNQPQHF.

Notes on this clone: The junction does not match germline at one end; this may be a read error. This rearrangement joins TRBV19 to TRBJ2-3, with 8 bases fitting TRBD2. The germline V gene encodes CDR1 LNHDA and CDR2 SQIVND (reference sequence). The CDR3 has 15 amino acids. This chain's CDR3 is CASSTGGGRMNTQYF. CDR3 bases: TGTGCCAGCAGTACCGGGGGCGGGAGGATGAATACGCAGTATTTT. The complete variable domain, with remaining parts taken from reference TRBV19 and TRBJ2-3, reads DGGITQSPKYLFRKEGQNVTLSCEQNLNHDAMYWYRQDPGQGLRLIYYSQIVNDFQKGDIAEGYSVSREKKESFPLTVTSAQKNPTAFYLCASSTGGGRMNTQYFGPGTRLTVL.

This clone was detected a few times. The rearrangement uses TRBV6-5 and TRBJ1-1; D perhaps matches TRBD1 (6 bases). The CDR3 loop spans 15 amino acids. Germline lookup yields CDR1 MNHEY and CDR2 SVGAGI. Trimming removed 3 bases from V and 1 base from J, with 12 bases in between. The CDR3 DNA sequence: TGTGCCAGCAGTTATTTCGTGGGACAGAACACTGAAGCTTTCTTT. Translated, it gives CASSYFVGQNTEAFF.

The chain employs TRBV4-1 and TRBJ2-1, with no clear D. With 2 bases removed from V and 9 bases from J, the gap between germline ends came to 8 bases. This CDR3 spans 12 amino acids. CDR1 is MGHRA and CDR2 is YSYEKL in the germline V gene. The CDR3 loop is CASSQPNVEQFF. CDR3 bases: TGCGCCAGCAGCCAACCCAATGTTGAGCAGTTCTTC.

The chain employs TRBV5-6 and TRBJ2-1; possible D gene TRBD2, 5 bases. Germline V CDR1 and CDR2: SGHDT, YYEEEE. The CDR3 covers 15 residues. The V and J ends lost 1 base and 4 bases respectively, with 12 bases between them. CDR3 protein: CASSLLQTSYNEQFF. Here the CDR3 DNA reads TGTGCCAGCAGCTTGCTGCAAACTAGTTACAATGAGCAGTTCTTC.

The chain links TRBV15 to TRBJ1-4, with D possibly matching TRBD1 (5 bases). In germline, CDR1 is LNHNV, CDR2 YYDKDF (reference sequence). The CDR3 length is 17 residues. V gave up 0 bases and J gave up 11 bases, with 22 bases separating them. CDR3 sequence reads: CATSREWDGTNLWKLFF. The CDR3 DNA follows: TGTGCCACCAGCAGAGAATGGGACGGGACTAATCTGTGGAAACTGTTTTTT. The variable domain in full, completed from reference TRBV15 and TRBJ1-4, reads DAMVIQNPRYQVTQFGKPVTLSCSQTLNHNVMYWYQQKSSQAPKLLFHYYDKDFNNEADTPDNFQSRRPNTSFCFLDIRSPGLGDTAMYLCATSREWDGTNLWKLFFGSGTQLSVL.

This clone showed up just a few times. The chain links TRBV11-2 to TRBJ2-7; a possible D gene is TRBD1 (6 bases). Trimming removed 4 bases from V and 1 base from J, with 11 bases in between. This CDR3 is built from 14 residues. Germline values: CDR1 SGHAT, CDR2 FQNNGV. CDR3 sequence (DNA): TGTGCCAGCAGCTCCTGGACAGATTCCTACGAGCAGTACTTC. This sequence encodes CASSSWTDSYEQYF.

This clone showed up many times. The V gene is TRBV6-1, the J gene TRBJ1-1; D is undetermined. The germline V gene has CDR1 MNHNS and CDR2 SASEGT. The CDR3 is 11 amino acids. V dropped 10 bases and J dropped 7 bases, with 13 bases sitting between them. CDR3 sequence reads: CATEEFIEAFF. DNA of the CDR3: TGTGCCACCGAAGAGTTCATTGAAGCTTTCTTT.

The table lists this clone with a few counts. The J gene is TRBJ1-5, the V gene TRBV28, with 10 bases matching TRBD1. The CDR3 is 15 amino acids. CDR1 and CDR2 from the germline V gene are MDHEN and SYDVKM. J gave up 3 bases and V 5 bases, and 4 bases lay outside the gene matches. CDR3 in amino acids: CASSRDRGANQPQHF. The CDR3 DNA sequence: TGTGCCAGCAGTCGGGACAGGGGCGCCAATCAGCCCCAGCATTTT. Using reference TRBV28 and TRBJ1-5 for the parts outside the CDR3, the full variable domain is DVKVTQSSRYLVKRTGEKVFLECVQDMDHENMFWYRQDPGLGLRLIYFSYDVKMKEKGDIPEGYSVSREKKERFSLILESASTNQTSMYLCASSRDRGANQPQHFGDGTRLSIL.

This clone was detected only a few times. The chain employs TRBV7-3 and TRBJ1-2; 9 positions match TRBD1. The junction had 9 bases not matched to a gene; V was cut back by 4 bases and J by 6 bases. The CDR3 is made up of 15 amino acids. The germline gives CDR1 SGHTA, CDR2 FQGTGA. CDR3 DNA: TGTGCCAGCAGCTACGGCCCCCGGGACAGGGATGGCTACACCTTC. Translating gives CASSYGPRDRDGYTF.

In this sample, this clone turned up a few times. The rearrangement joins TRBV28 to TRBJ2-7; TRBD2 agrees at 7 bases. Trimming at V came to 1 base and at J to 1 base, leaving 7 bases not matched to a gene. Germline V CDR1 and CDR2: MDHEN, SYDVKM. The CDR3 sequence is 16 residues long. CDR3 nucleotides: TGTGCCAGCAGTTTATCGCTAGCGGCCCTTTCCTACGAGCAGTACTTC. It translates to CASSLSLAALSYEQYF.

The chain is built from TRBV5-1 and TRBJ2-7; TRBD2 might be the D (6 bases). The V gene's germline CDR1 is SGHRS and CDR2 YFSETQ. The CDR3 consists of 14 residues. The V end was cut by 4 bases, the J end by 2 bases, with 13 bases between. The CDR3: CASSTGTDTYEQYF. The CDR3 DNA is TGCGCCAGCAGCACCGGGACTGATACCTACGAGCAGTACTTC.

V gene TRBV28 combines with J gene TRBJ2-3; 7 bases fit TRBD2. The length of the CDR3 is 17 residues. Germline V gene lookup returns CDR1 MDHEN and CDR2 SYDVKM. The V and J ends lost 4 bases and 4 bases, in that order; junction bases with no gene match: 14. The CDR3 DNA follows: TGTGCCAGCAGTTCTCCCTCCGGGACTACCCATGCAGATACGCAGTATTTT. Protein product: CASSSPSGTTHADTQYF.

The sample holds a few counts of this clone. The chain joins TRBV11-3 to TRBJ2-3, with TRBD2 identical over 8 bases. CDR3 size: 15 residues. V lost 5 bases to trimming and J lost 4 bases; unmatched junction nucleotides: 8. Germline V CDR1 and CDR2: SGHNT, YENEEA. The DNA for the CDR3 is TGTGCCAGCAGCCCCCGGGGAGCGGGAGCAGATACGCAGTATTTT. Translating gives CASSPRGAGADTQYF.

This clone was counted between two and nine times. The chain's CDR3 is CASSLSVGAYTEAFF. The CDR3 DNA reads TGTGCCAGCAGTTTGTCCGTGGGGGCATACACTGAAGCTTTCTTT. The rearrangement joins TRBV28 to TRBJ1-1; TRBD1 is a possible D gene (6 bases). The CDR3 contains 15 residues. Germline V CDR1 and CDR2: MDHEN, SYDVKM. The V and J ends lost 3 bases and 3 bases respectively, with 14 bases between them.

The chain links TRBV6-1 to TRBJ1-5, with D maybe TRBD1 (6 bases). Trimming removed 0 bases at V and 7 bases at J, with 13 bases between. The CDR3 spans 15 residues. Germline-derived CDR1 and CDR2 are MNHNS and SASEGT. The CDR3 bases are TGTGCCAGCAGTGAAGCGCTATGGGGGACACAGCCCCAGCATTTT. Amino acid sequence: CASSEALWGTQPQHF.

The rearrangement links TRBV6-1 to TRBJ2-2, with 8 bases identical to TRBD1. Germline loops: CDR1 MNHNS, CDR2 SASEGT. The V gene end was trimmed by 7 bases and the J gene end by 10 bases; junction bases not matched to a gene: 14. CDR3 size: 15 residues. CDR3 DNA sequence: TGTGCCAGCAATCGAGGGGAGCCGGGACAGGTGGAGCTGTTTTTT. It encodes CASNRGEPGQVELFF.

This clone was counted only a few times. The gene calls are TRBV27 and TRBJ1-2, with TRBD1 matching 8 bases. V was clipped by 5 bases and J by 12 bases; unmatched bases: 5. From germline, CDR1 is MNHEY and CDR2 SMNVEV (reference sequence). The CDR3 spans 11 residues. CDR3 DNA: TGTGCCAGCAGTATAGGACAGGGTAACACCTTC. Translation gives CASSIGQGNTF.

The sample holds a few counts of this clone. The chain joins TRBV6-4 to TRBJ2-1; 10 bases are shared with TRBD2. Germline V CDR1 and CDR2: MRHNA, SNTAGT. The J segment lost 3 bases and the V segment lost 0 bases, leaving 2 bases of the junction unmatched. There are 16 residues in the CDR3. CDR3 sequence: CASSDSASGGYNEQFF. CDR3 DNA: TGTGCCAGCAGTGACTCGGCTAGCGGGGGCTACAATGAGCAGTTCTTC.

This clone has a handful of counts. The genes are TRBV9 and TRBJ2-7; D unresolved. The germline V and J ends were trimmed by 2 bases and 2 bases, with 14 bases remaining between them. Germline CDR1 is SGDLS and CDR2 is YYNGEE. The length of the CDR3 is 15 residues. The CDR3 spells CASSVPVDPAYEQYF. CDR3 in DNA: TGTGCCAGCAGCGTTCCCGTCGATCCGGCCTACGAGCAGTACTTC.

This clone was seen only a few times. The rearrangement uses TRBV14 and TRBJ2-5; TRBD2 matches at 7 bases. Germline-derived CDR1 and CDR2 are SGHDN and FVKESK. V lost 4 bases and J lost 6; bases outside the gene matches: 5. This CDR3 comprises 13 residues. CDR3 coding DNA: TGTGCCAGCAGCCCGGGACTACAACAGACCCAGTACTTC. This gives the protein CASSPGLQQTQYF. Full variable domain (outside the CDR3, taken from reference TRBV14 and TRBJ2-5): EAGVTQFPSHSVIEKGQTVTLRCDPISGHDNLYWYRRVMGKEIKFLLHFVKESKQDESGMPNNRFLAERTGGTYSTLKVQPAELEDSGVYFCASSPGLQQTQYFGPGTRLLVL.

The chain is built from TRBV5-6 and TRBJ2-5; D is perhaps TRBD1 (6 bases). From germline, CDR1 is SGHDT and CDR2 YYEEEE. Trimming pared 4 bases from V and 0 bases from J, leaving 10 bases between. This CDR3 has 14 amino acids. CDR3 DNA: TGTGCCAGCAGCCGAACAGGGTACCAAGAGACCCAGTACTTC. Translating gives CASSRTGYQETQYF.

The table lists this clone with a few counts. The chain recombines TRBV30 with TRBJ1-2; perhaps TRBD1 as D (6 bases). Trimming shortened V by 4 bases and J by 7 bases, and 19 bases separated the two germline ends. The CDR3 has 14 residues. Germline V gives CDR1 GTSNPN, CDR2 SVGIG (reference sequence). CDR3 bases: TGTGCCTGGAACCTGCGGGCAGGGGCGGGTGGCTACACCTTC. Translation gives CAWNLRAGAGGYTF.

This clone occurred a few times. The rearrangement uses TRBV6-5 and TRBJ1-4, with D hard to call. CDR3 length: 15 residues. The germline V gene has CDR1 MNHEY and CDR2 SVGAGI. Trimming cost V 10 bases and J 0 bases, with 15 bases left between them. The CDR3 DNA follows: TGTGCCACCCGTGGGCCGGCAGCAACTAATGAAAAACTGTTTTTT. Its translation: CATRGPAATNEKLFF.

This sequence joins TRBV28 and TRBJ2-7, with TRBD2 matching over 7 bases. With 8 bases clipped from V and 7 bases from J, the junction kept 8 bases outside the gene matches. In germline, CDR1 is MDHEN, CDR2 SYDVKM. This CDR3 spans 12 amino acids. The CDR3 region has the DNA TGTGCCAGCGGGGGGGGTGTGCGAGAGCAGTACTTC. Translated: CASGGGVREQYF.

V usage is TRBV5-1 and J usage is TRBJ2-3; D is uncertain. This CDR3 has 15 amino acids. The germline V gene encodes CDR1 SGHRS and CDR2 YFSETQ. The V gene lost 0 bases and the J gene lost 2 bases, with 10 bases spanning the gap. Here the CDR3 DNA reads TGCGCCAGCAGCTTGGAAGGCGGATACACAGATACGCAGTATTTT. It codes for CASSLEGGYTDTQYF.